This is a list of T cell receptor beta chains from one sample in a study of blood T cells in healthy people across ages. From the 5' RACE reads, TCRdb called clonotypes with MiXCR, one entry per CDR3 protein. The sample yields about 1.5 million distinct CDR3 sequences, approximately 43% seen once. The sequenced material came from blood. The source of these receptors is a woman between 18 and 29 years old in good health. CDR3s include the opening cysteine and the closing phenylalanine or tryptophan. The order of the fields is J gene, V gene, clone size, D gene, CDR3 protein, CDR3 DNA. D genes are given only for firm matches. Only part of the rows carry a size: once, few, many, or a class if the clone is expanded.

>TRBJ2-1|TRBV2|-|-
CASSAIRHEQFF
TGTGCCAGCAGTGCAATCCGGCATGAGCAGTTCTTC
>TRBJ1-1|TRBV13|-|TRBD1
CASSQTGNLVTEAFF
TGTGCCAGCAGTCAGACAGGGAATCTAGTCACTGAAGCTTTCTTT
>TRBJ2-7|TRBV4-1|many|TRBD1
CASSARQGYEQYF
TGCGCCAGCAGCGCTCGACAGGGCTACGAGCAGTACTTC
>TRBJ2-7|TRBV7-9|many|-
CASSLIPNNYEQYF
TGTGCCAGCAGCTTAATACCCAACAATTACGAGCAGTACTTC
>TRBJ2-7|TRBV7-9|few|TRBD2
CASSPPGLAATYEQYF
TGTGCCAGCAGCCCTCCGGGACTAGCGGCTACCTACGAGCAGTACTTC
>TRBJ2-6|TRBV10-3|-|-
CAISDPGRTSGANVLTF
TGTGCCATCAGTGACCCGGGACGGACCTCTGGGGCCAACGTCCTGACTTTC
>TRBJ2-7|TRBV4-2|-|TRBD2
CASSQGEGKDEQYF
TGTGCCAGCAGCCAAGGGGAGGGGAAGGACGAGCAGTACTTC
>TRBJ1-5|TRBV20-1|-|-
CSARMIGDSNQPQHF
TGCAGTGCTAGGATGATCGGAGATAGCAATCAGCCCCAGCATTTT
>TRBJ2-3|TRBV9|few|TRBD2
CASSVAAGGLTDTQYF
TGTGCCAGCAGCGTAGCAGCGGGAGGGCTGACAGATACGCAGTATTTT
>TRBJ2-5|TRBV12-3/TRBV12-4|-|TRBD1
CATRGQPETQYF
TGTGCCACAAGGGGACAGCCGGAGACCCAGTACTTC
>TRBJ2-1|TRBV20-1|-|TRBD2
CSPLAGSYNEQFF
TGCAGTCCCCTAGCGGGCTCCTACAATGAGCAGTTCTTC
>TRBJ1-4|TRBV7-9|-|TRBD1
CASGTAATNEKLFF
TGTGCCAGTGGGACAGCTGCAACTAATGAAAAACTGTTTTTT
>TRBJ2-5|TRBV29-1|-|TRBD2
CSVEGRSGINGQYF
TGCAGCGTTGAAGGACGTAGCGGGATCAATGGGCAGTACTTC
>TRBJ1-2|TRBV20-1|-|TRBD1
CTTGGRANYGYTF
TGCACCACAGGGGGCAGGGCTAACTATGGCTACACCTTC
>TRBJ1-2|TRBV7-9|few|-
CASSSSLPTGSEDYGYTF
TGTGCCAGCAGCTCTAGCCTCCCTACAGGGAGCGAGGACTATGGCTACACCTTC
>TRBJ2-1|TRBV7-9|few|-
CASSLVSGPSYNEQFF
TGTGCCAGCAGCTTAGTTTCGGGACCCTCCTACAATGAGCAGTTCTTC
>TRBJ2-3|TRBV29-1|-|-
CSVEDQTRTDTQYF
TGCAGCGTTGAAGATCAAACTCGCACAGATACGCAGTATTTT
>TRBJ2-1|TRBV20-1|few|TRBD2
CSALVRAGGSHNEQFF
TGCAGTGCCCTAGTCCGAGCGGGAGGGTCCCACAATGAGCAGTTCTTC
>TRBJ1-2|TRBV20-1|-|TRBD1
CSARDLGQGARGYTF
TGCAGTGCTAGAGATCTGGGACAGGGGGCTAGAGGCTACACCTTC
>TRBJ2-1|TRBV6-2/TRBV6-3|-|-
CASTAGREQFF
TGTGCCAGCACGGCAGGTAGGGAGCAGTTCTTC
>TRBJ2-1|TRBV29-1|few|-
CSVGQGGLNEQFF
TGCAGCGTTGGACAGGGAGGTCTCAATGAGCAGTTCTTC
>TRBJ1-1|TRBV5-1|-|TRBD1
CASSRQGQWRNTEAFF
TGCGCCAGCAGCCGACAGGGACAATGGAGGAACACTGAAGCTTTCTTT
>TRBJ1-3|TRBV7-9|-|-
CASSLPNGRGSGNTIYF
TGTGCCAGCAGCTTACCCAACGGACGGGGCTCTGGAAACACCATATATTTT
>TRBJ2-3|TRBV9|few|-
CASSVDGGTQYF
TGTGCCAGCAGCGTAGACGGCGGTACGCAGTATTTT
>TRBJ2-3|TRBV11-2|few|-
CASSLKVVAADTQYF
TGTGCCAGCAGTCTAAAAGTGGTAGCGGCAGATACGCAGTATTTT